This TCR beta chain was recorded in a study of shared clonotypes between healthy human individuals. Study-wide points: When compared with the clonotypes that were shared by all four sorted-subset donors, the non-shared clonotypes turned out to have lower generation probabilities.

Sorted-subset replicate PCRs used 200 ng DNA, some 33,000 T cell genomes. The repertoire was sequenced with immunoSEQ multiplex PCR; TCRdb's copy has only in-frame clones and lacks some. This table has about 1 million clones, about 74% appearing once. Deletions cut 3 bases from V and 5 bases from J, with 17 bases between. The V gene's germline CDR1 is SGHDT and CDR2 YYEEEE. The CDR3 covers 15 residues. As to this clone: Its antigen is unidentified.

Sequenced sample: memory CD4+ T cells sorted from blood. Subset in this sample: CD45RA-negative fraction. The TCR originated in a young man in good health. This chain connects TRBV5-6 to TRBJ1-2; D is unclear. CDR3 DNA sequence: TGTGCCAGCAGCTACGGACGGACCTCGGGGTATGGCTACACCTTC. Its protein is CASSYGRTSGYGYTF.